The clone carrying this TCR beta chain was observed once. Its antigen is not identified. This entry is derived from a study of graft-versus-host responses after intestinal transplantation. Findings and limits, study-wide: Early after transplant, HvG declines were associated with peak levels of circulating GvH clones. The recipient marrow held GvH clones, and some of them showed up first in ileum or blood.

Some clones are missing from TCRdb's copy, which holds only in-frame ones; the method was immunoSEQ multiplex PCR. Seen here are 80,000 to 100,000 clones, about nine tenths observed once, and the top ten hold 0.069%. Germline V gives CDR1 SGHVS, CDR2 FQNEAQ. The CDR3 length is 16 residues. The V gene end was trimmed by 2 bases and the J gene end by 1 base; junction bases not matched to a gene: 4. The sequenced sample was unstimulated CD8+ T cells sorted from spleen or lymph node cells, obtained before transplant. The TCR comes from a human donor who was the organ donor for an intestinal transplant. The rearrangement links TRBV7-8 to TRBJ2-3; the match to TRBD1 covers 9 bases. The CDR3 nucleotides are TGTGCCAGCAGCTTACTCCGGACAGGGGGCACAGATACGCAGTATTTT. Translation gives CASSLLRTGGTDTQYF.